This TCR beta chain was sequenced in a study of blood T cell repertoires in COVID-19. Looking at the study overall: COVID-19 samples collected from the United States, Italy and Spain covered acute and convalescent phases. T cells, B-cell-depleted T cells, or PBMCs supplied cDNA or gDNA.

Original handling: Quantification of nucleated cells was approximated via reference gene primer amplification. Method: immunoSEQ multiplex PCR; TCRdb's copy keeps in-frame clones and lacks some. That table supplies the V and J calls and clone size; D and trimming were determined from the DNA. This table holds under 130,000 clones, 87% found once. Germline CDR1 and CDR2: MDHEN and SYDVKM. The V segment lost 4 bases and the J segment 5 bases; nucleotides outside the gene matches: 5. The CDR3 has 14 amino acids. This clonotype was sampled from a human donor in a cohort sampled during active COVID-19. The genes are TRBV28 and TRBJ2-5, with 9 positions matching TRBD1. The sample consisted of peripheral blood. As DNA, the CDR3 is TGTGCCAGCAGTTCACCTGGACAGGGGGAGACCCAGTACTTC. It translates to CASSSPGQGETQYF.